This is a list of T cell receptor beta chains from one sample in a study of CD8+ T cells in alopecia areata. Generated by immunoSEQ multiplex PCR, the TCRdb table keeps only in-frame clones and is missing some. This table holds some 100,000 clones, 55% to 80% found once. The sample taken for sequencing was CD4+ T cells sorted from blood. Receptors were obtained from a human donor in good health. Both conserved end residues are part of each CDR3. The D gene is left open where the match is weak. A clone size is listed for some rows: how often the clone was seen (once, few, many), or a class if it is expanded.

d_call	v_call	j_call	clone_size	cdr3_nt	cdr3_aa
-	TRBV19	TRBJ2-3	-	TGTGCCAGTACCGAACTTCTACAGGGTGGAGGTACGCAGTATTTT	CASTELLQGGGTQYF
-	TRBV4-1	TRBJ1-1	-	TGCGCCAGCAGCCAAAGATCACCTGGCTTGATGAACACTGAAGCTTTCTTT	CASSQRSPGLMNTEAFF
-	TRBV9	TRBJ2-3	-	TGTGCCAGCAGCAGAGAATTCACAGATACGCAGTATTTT	CASSREFTDTQYF
-	TRBV29-1	TRBJ2-1	-	TGCAGCGTTGAAGACCGACACAGCTACAATGAGCAGTTCTTC	CSVEDRHSYNEQFF
TRBD1	TRBV29-1	TRBJ2-7	-	TGCAGCGTTGAAACTGGCAGGACAGGCATGTACGAGCAGTACTTC	CSVETGRTGMYEQYF
TRBD1	TRBV11-2	TRBJ1-2	-	TGTGCCAGCAGCACCCTAGGGGGCCAGTACTATGGCTACACCTTC	CASSTLGGQYYGYTF
TRBD1	TRBV4-1	TRBJ1-2	-	TGCGCCAGCAGCCAAGCGGACAGGACCCTGGGCTACACCTTC	CASSQADRTLGYTF
TRBD1	TRBV5-1	TRBJ2-3	-	TGCGCCAGCAGCTCCACAGGGGGCCCCACAGATACGCAGTATTTT	CASSSTGGPTDTQYF
-	TRBV7-9	TRBJ1-2	-	TGTGCCAGCGAGCAGAGGACTAACTATGGCTACACCTTC	CASEQRTNYGYTF
-	TRBV25-1	TRBJ2-3	-	TGTGCCAGCAGTGATTCTGGGGGCTCAGATACGCAGTATTTT	CASSDSGGSDTQYF
-	TRBV30	TRBJ2-5	-	TGTGCCTGGAGCGCCGGACGGGGTCAAGAGACCCAGTACTTC	CAWSAGRGQETQYF
TRBD2	TRBV4-2	TRBJ2-3	-	TGTGCCAGCAGCCCTTCCATAGCGGGGGAGACAGATACGCAGTATTTT	CASSPSIAGETDTQYF
TRBD1	TRBV5-1	TRBJ1-2	-	TGCGCCAGCAGCCTATACAGGGGCTATGGCTACACCTTC	CASSLYRGYGYTF
TRBD2	TRBV7-2	TRBJ2-7	few	TGTGCCAGCAGCTTAGCGACGGGGGGGCACTACGAGCAGTACTTC	CASSLATGGHYEQYF
-	TRBV9	TRBJ2-2	-	TGTGCCAGCAGCGGAAGCTTGAACACCGGGGAGCTGTTTTTT	CASSGSLNTGELFF
-	TRBV29-1	TRBJ2-1	-	TGCAGCGTTGGCCTACGGGGGAGTGGAGAGCAGTTCTTC	CSVGLRGSGEQFF
-	TRBV4-1	TRBJ1-5	-	TGCGCCAGCAGCCACGTTTTTCAGGGCCGCAATCAGCCCCAGCATTTT	CASSHVFQGRNQPQHF
-	TRBV19	TRBJ2-6	-	TGTGCCAGTAAAGGGGCAGGGTGGTCCGGGGCCAACGTCCTGACTTTC	CASKGAGWSGANVLTF
-	TRBV27	TRBJ1-5	-	TGTGCCAGCAGTCGGGAAGTGCGGCAGCCCCAGCATTTT	CASSREVRQPQHF
-	TRBV5-1	TRBJ1-4	-	TGCGCCAGCAGCTGGTCCTCCGGGACGGCTGAAAAACTGTTTTTT	CASSWSSGTAEKLFF
TRBD1	TRBV6-6	TRBJ2-4	-	TGTGCCAGCCACGGGACAGAAGGAAAAAACATTCAGTACTTC	CASHGTEGKNIQYF
TRBD1	TRBV6-6	TRBJ1-2	-	TGTGCCAGCAGTCAAATTCCGGGACAGGGTATTGTTGGCTACACCTTC	CASSQIPGQGIVGYTF
TRBD1	TRBV30	TRBJ1-1	-	TGTGCCTGGAGTAAGGGGACAGCCACTGAAGCTTTCTTT	CAWSKGTATEAFF
TRBD1	TRBV14	TRBJ1-6	-	TGTGCCAGCAGCCAATGGACAGGGGTTGGGTCACCCCTCCACTTT	CASSQWTGVGSPLHF
-	TRBV29-1	TRBJ1-1	-	TGCAGCGGGGGAGGTTGGAACACTGAAGCTTTCTTT	CSGGGWNTEAFF
-	TRBV13	TRBJ1-1	-	TGTGCCAGCAGCTCCCCCAGGGCCCTTTTCACTGAAGCTTTCTTT	CASSSPRALFTEAFF
-	TRBV29-1	TRBJ2-7	-	TGCAGCGTTGTAAGGCAGGCGAGCTCCTACGAGCAGTACTTC	CSVVRQASSYEQYF
-	TRBV5-1	TRBJ1-1	-	TGCGCCAGCAGCAATGCCCTCGGGGCTGTCACTGAAGCTTTCTTT	CASSNALGAVTEAFF
-	TRBV25-1	TRBJ1-2	-	TGTGCCAGCAGTGGGTTCTATGGCTACACCTTC	CASSGFYGYTF
-	TRBV30	TRBJ2-7	-	TGTGCCTGGAGTCAGGGATTCTCCTACGAGCAGTACTTC	CAWSQGFSYEQYF
-	TRBV2	TRBJ2-7	-	TGTGCCAGCAGTGAGGAGGGGGCGTTGAACGAGCAGTACTTC	CASSEEGALNEQYF
-	TRBV30	TRBJ1-2	-	TGTGCCTGGAGTTCAGCTAACTATGGCTACACCTTC	CAWSSANYGYTF
-	TRBV19	TRBJ2-5	few	TGTGCCAGTAGTATACGGATTCAAGAGACCCAGTACTTC	CASSIRIQETQYF
TRBD2	TRBV2	TRBJ2-3	few	TGTGCCAGCACTGCTAGCGGGGTAAGAGATACGCAGTATTTT	CASTASGVRDTQYF
TRBD2	TRBV30	TRBJ2-1	-	TGTGCCTGGAGGAGAGCGGGGAGCGACAATGAGCAGTTCTTC	CAWRRAGSDNEQFF
TRBD1	TRBV5-1	TRBJ1-1	-	TGCGCCAGCAACGGACAGGGTCTTAACACTGAAGCTTTCTTT	CASNGQGLNTEAFF
-	TRBV25-1	TRBJ2-5	few	TGTGCCAGCAGTGAGCTTACCGGGACAATACAAGAGACCCAGTACTTC	CASSELTGTIQETQYF
-	TRBV2	TRBJ1-1	-	TGTGCCAGCAGTGAATCTTTATGGCTCAGAAGCACTGAAGCTTTCTTT	CASSESLWLRSTEAFF
TRBD2	TRBV5-6	TRBJ2-7	once	TGTGCCAGCAGCTTGGCCCACGCGCGGGGGAAGCAGTACTTC	CASSLAHARGKQYF
TRBD2	TRBV25-1	TRBJ2-5	few	TGTGCCAGCAGTGCACCGGGGGGGCCCCAGGAGACCCAGTACTTC	CASSAPGGPQETQYF
-	TRBV29-1	TRBJ1-2	-	TGCAGCGTTGGCGCAGGGGATAACTATGGCTACACCTTC	CSVGAGDNYGYTF
-	TRBV7-2	TRBJ1-6	-	TGTGCCAGCAGCTTAGAGCAGGGTCAGAACACCCTCCACTTT	CASSLEQGQNTLHF
TRBD1	TRBV29-1	TRBJ1-2	-	TGCAGCGTTGAGACAGGGGGCTATAACTATGGCTACACCTTC	CSVETGGYNYGYTF
-	TRBV7-6	TRBJ2-3	-	TGTGCCAGCAGCTTAACCGTGACAGTTAGAGATACGCAGTATTTT	CASSLTVTVRDTQYF
-	TRBV5-1	TRBJ2-3	once	TGCGCCAGCAGCGCCCCCTCAGATACGCAGTATTTT	CASSAPSDTQYF
TRBD1	TRBV7-9	TRBJ1-4	-	TGTGCCAGCAGCTCTGGACAGGGGAATGAAAAACTGTTTTTT	CASSSGQGNEKLFF
TRBD1	TRBV5-1	TRBJ1-2	-	TGCGCCAGCAGCTTGACCCCTACAGGGGACGGTGGCTACACCTTC	CASSLTPTGDGGYTF
-	TRBV2	TRBJ1-1	-	TGTGCCAGCTCCCCGGTGGGGGGGCCTGAAGCTTTCTTT	CASSPVGGPEAFF
-	TRBV5-1	TRBJ2-2	-	TGCGCCAGCAGCTTGACAGCGAACACCGGGGAGCTGTTTTTT	CASSLTANTGELFF
-	TRBV30	TRBJ1-5	-	TGTGCCTGGAAAGGGACGGGCAATCAGCCCCAGCATTTT	CAWKGTGNQPQHF
-	TRBV5-1	TRBJ1-2	-	TGCGCCAGCAGCAGGGGGTCTAACTATGGCTACACCTTC	CASSRGSNYGYTF